A selection of T cell receptor beta chains follows, all from one sample in a study of blood T cell repertoires in COVID-19. Sequenced by immunoSEQ multiplex PCR; TCRdb stores in-frame clones only, minus some. The table has some 120,000 clones, about three quarters seen once. The sequenced sample was peripheral blood. Receptors were obtained from an older woman with acute or convalescent COVID-19. The conserved cysteine and the conserved F or W are not part of the CDR3 here. Fields, in order: J gene, V gene, D gene, clone size, CDR3 protein. A D gene is named only where the DNA matches it firmly. Size is omitted from some rows. Given values are once, few, many or a class for expanded clones.

j_gene: TRBJ2-2
v_gene: TRBV13
d_gene: TRBD2
abundance: once
CDR3aa: ASSSPASGRAKELF

j_gene: TRBJ1-1
v_gene: TRBV5-1
d_gene: TRBD1
abundance: -
CDR3aa: ASSSPTGGYYPPEAF

j_gene: TRBJ2-4
v_gene: TRBV6-5
d_gene: -
abundance: few
CDR3aa: ASSSTGQGFDIQY

j_gene: TRBJ1-6
v_gene: TRBV6-4
d_gene: TRBD1
abundance: -
CDR3aa: ASSDSPGQGNSPLH

j_gene: TRBJ1-1
v_gene: TRBV25-1
d_gene: TRBD1
abundance: few
CDR3aa: ASTRQGPRMNTEAF

j_gene: TRBJ2-1
v_gene: TRBV27
d_gene: -
abundance: -
CDR3aa: ASSLTGSYNEQF

j_gene: TRBJ2-5
v_gene: TRBV28
d_gene: -
abundance: -
CDR3aa: ASRQGRKTQY

j_gene: TRBJ1-1
v_gene: TRBV3-1/TRBV3-2
d_gene: TRBD1
abundance: few
CDR3aa: ASSHWTGVAF

j_gene: TRBJ2-7
v_gene: TRBV6-2/TRBV6-3
d_gene: TRBD1
abundance: many
CDR3aa: ASSFGTESYEQY

j_gene: TRBJ2-2
v_gene: TRBV5-7
d_gene: TRBD2
abundance: -
CDR3aa: ASSAPPLAGVTGELF

j_gene: TRBJ1-1
v_gene: TRBV30
d_gene: -
abundance: -
CDR3aa: AWSADSLNTEAF

j_gene: TRBJ2-7
v_gene: TRBV11-2
d_gene: TRBD2
abundance: -
CDR3aa: ASSLGGTSGGEQY

j_gene: TRBJ1-3
v_gene: TRBV7-6
d_gene: -
abundance: -
CDR3aa: ASSTPDTDSGNTIY

j_gene: TRBJ2-6
v_gene: TRBV7-8
d_gene: TRBD1
abundance: -
CDR3aa: ASSFRDRVSGANVLT

j_gene: TRBJ2-1
v_gene: TRBV5-1
d_gene: TRBD1
abundance: -
CDR3aa: ASRAADRDVDEQF

j_gene: TRBJ2-7
v_gene: TRBV4-1
d_gene: -
abundance: -
CDR3aa: ASSHGVVAYEQY

j_gene: TRBJ2-2
v_gene: TRBV3-1/TRBV3-2
d_gene: TRBD2
abundance: few
CDR3aa: ASSRTSGRPGGGELF

j_gene: TRBJ2-1
v_gene: TRBV6-5
d_gene: -
abundance: -
CDR3aa: ASSYSFQSSYNEQF

j_gene: TRBJ1-4
v_gene: TRBV13
d_gene: -
abundance: once
CDR3aa: ASSSRELWGATNEKLF

j_gene: TRBJ1-2
v_gene: TRBV28
d_gene: -
abundance: -
CDR3aa: ASSLLGSGAGDYGYT

j_gene: TRBJ1-3
v_gene: TRBV5-1
d_gene: -
abundance: -
CDR3aa: ASRRNTGPGNTIY

j_gene: TRBJ1-2
v_gene: TRBV5-1
d_gene: -
abundance: -
CDR3aa: ASSLGTGSNYGYT

j_gene: TRBJ1-1
v_gene: TRBV10-3
d_gene: -
abundance: -
CDR3aa: AIRIAQSNTEAF

j_gene: TRBJ2-1
v_gene: TRBV19
d_gene: -
abundance: -
CDR3aa: ASRMPPGNEQF

j_gene: TRBJ2-3
v_gene: TRBV23-1
d_gene: -
abundance: once
CDR3aa: ASSSGGGSGDTQY

j_gene: TRBJ2-5
v_gene: TRBV5-5
d_gene: TRBD1
abundance: many
CDR3aa: ASSLGTGGNQETQY

j_gene: TRBJ2-1
v_gene: TRBV21-1
d_gene: -
abundance: -
CDR3aa: ASSKASGTPNEQF

j_gene: TRBJ1-1
v_gene: TRBV6-5
d_gene: -
abundance: -
CDR3aa: ASLPQGYTEAF

j_gene: TRBJ1-2
v_gene: TRBV10-3
d_gene: -
abundance: -
CDR3aa: AISESGGADYGYT

j_gene: TRBJ2-5
v_gene: TRBV3-1/TRBV3-2
d_gene: TRBD2
abundance: -
CDR3aa: ASSQGTSGMETQY

j_gene: TRBJ2-6
v_gene: TRBV3-1/TRBV3-2
d_gene: -
abundance: -
CDR3aa: ASSPRQWYNSGANVLT

j_gene: TRBJ1-1
v_gene: TRBV6-1
d_gene: -
abundance: -
CDR3aa: ASSEPGLANTEAF

j_gene: TRBJ2-2
v_gene: TRBV5-1
d_gene: TRBD2
abundance: once
CDR3aa: ASSLLAVANTGELF

j_gene: TRBJ2-7
v_gene: TRBV5-6
d_gene: TRBD1
abundance: -
CDR3aa: ASSPDRGREQY

j_gene: TRBJ2-7
v_gene: TRBV28
d_gene: TRBD1
abundance: -
CDR3aa: ASSLPGQGVYEQY

j_gene: TRBJ1-2
v_gene: TRBV2
d_gene: TRBD1
abundance: -
CDR3aa: ASTIQGDGYT

j_gene: TRBJ2-1
v_gene: TRBV11-3
d_gene: TRBD1
abundance: -
CDR3aa: ASSSRGRGYNEQF

j_gene: TRBJ1-6
v_gene: TRBV27
d_gene: TRBD1
abundance: -
CDR3aa: ASSPKRTGGFTYNSPLH

j_gene: TRBJ1-4
v_gene: TRBV4-2
d_gene: -
abundance: few
CDR3aa: ASSQGTDENEKLF

j_gene: TRBJ2-7
v_gene: TRBV7-9
d_gene: -
abundance: -
CDR3aa: ASASGFYEQY

j_gene: TRBJ1-6
v_gene: TRBV28
d_gene: TRBD1
abundance: few
CDR3aa: ASRTGINSPLH

j_gene: TRBJ2-7
v_gene: TRBV7-6
d_gene: -
abundance: once
CDR3aa: ASSLAGGTVYEQY

j_gene: TRBJ1-5
v_gene: TRBV7-2
d_gene: -
abundance: few
CDR3aa: ASSPQGKNQPQH

j_gene: TRBJ1-1
v_gene: TRBV6-5
d_gene: -
abundance: -
CDR3aa: ASREYAEAF

j_gene: TRBJ2-3
v_gene: TRBV6-2/TRBV6-3
d_gene: TRBD2
abundance: -
CDR3aa: ASSGGSIYPKDTQY

j_gene: TRBJ2-7
v_gene: TRBV3-1/TRBV3-2
d_gene: TRBD1
abundance: -
CDR3aa: ASSQSPWDRGRDEQY